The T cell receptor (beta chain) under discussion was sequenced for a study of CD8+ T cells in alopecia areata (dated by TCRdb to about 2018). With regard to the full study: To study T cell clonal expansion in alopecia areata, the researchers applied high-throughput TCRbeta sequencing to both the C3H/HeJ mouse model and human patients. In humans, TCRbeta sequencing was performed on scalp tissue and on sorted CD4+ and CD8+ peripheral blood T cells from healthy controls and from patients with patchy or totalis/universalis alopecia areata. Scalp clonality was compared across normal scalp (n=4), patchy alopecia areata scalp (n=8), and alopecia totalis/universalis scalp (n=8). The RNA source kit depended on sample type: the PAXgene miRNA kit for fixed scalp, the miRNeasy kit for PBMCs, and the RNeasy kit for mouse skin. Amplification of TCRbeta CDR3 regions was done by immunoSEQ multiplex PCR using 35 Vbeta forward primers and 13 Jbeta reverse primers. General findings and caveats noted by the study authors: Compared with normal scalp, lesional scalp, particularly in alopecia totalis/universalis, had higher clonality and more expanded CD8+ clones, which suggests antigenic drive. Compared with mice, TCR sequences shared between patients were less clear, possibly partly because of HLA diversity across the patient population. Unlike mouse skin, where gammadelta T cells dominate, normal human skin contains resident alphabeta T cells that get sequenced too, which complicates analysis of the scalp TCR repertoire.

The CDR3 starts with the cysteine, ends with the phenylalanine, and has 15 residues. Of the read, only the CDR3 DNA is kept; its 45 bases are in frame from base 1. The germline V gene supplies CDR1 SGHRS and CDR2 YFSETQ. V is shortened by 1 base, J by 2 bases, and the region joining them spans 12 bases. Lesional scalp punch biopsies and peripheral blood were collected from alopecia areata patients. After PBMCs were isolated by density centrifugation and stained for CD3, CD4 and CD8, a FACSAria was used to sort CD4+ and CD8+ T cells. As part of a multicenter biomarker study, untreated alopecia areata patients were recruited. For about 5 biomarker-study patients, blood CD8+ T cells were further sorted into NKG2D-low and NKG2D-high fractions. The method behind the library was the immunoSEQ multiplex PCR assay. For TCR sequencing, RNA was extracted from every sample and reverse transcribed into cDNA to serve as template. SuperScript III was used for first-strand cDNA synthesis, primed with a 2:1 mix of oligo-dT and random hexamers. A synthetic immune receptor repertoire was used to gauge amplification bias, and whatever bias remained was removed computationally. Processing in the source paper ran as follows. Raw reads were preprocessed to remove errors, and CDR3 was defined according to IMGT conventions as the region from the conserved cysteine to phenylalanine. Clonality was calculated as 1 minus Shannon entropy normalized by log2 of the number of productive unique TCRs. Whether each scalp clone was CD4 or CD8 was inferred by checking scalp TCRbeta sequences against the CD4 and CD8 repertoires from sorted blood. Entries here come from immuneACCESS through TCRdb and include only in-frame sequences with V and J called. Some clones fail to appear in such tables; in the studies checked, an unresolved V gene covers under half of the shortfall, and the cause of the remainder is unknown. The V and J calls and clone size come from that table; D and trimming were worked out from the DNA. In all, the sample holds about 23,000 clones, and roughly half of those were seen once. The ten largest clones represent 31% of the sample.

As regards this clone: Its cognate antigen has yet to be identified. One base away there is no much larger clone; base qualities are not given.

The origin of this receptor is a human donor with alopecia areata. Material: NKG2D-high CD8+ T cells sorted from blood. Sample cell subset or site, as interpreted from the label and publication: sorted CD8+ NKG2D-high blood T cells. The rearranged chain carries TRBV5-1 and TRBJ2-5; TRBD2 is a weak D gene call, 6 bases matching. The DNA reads TGCGCCAGCAGCTTGTGGGGAGGTCGGCAAGAGACCCAGTACTTC. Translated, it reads CASSLWGGRQETQYF. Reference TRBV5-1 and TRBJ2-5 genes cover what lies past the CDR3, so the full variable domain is KAGVTQTPRYLIKTRGQQVTLSCSPISGHRSVSWYQQTPGQGLQFLFEYFSETQRNKGNFPGRFSGRQFSNSRSEMNVSTLELGDSALYLCASSLWGGRQETQYFGPGTRLLVL.